This T cell receptor beta chain comes out of a study of blood T cell repertoires in COVID-19. Study-level information: The origin of the acute and convalescent COVID-19 samples was the United States, Italy and Spain. T cells, B-cell-depleted T cells, or PBMCs provided the cDNA or gDNA that served as material.

In the authors' methods: Scientists estimated how many nucleated cells there were by amplifying reference gene primers. Sequenced by immunoSEQ multiplex PCR; TCRdb stores in-frame clones only, minus some. V and J calls and clone size are those listed in that table; D and trimming were worked out from the DNA. The top ten clones hold roughly 2% of a sample with about 440,000 clones, 70% to 90% of them seen once. The CDR3 consists of 13 residues. Between the trimmed V and J ends, which lost 7 bases and 2 bases, there was a span of 12 bases. Germline CDR1 is SGHRS and CDR2 is YFSETQ. Everyone who took part was roughly 18 to 89 years old, and they came from about 25 US areas.

The rearrangement links TRBV5-1 to TRBJ2-5; D is undetermined. This receptor was taken from a woman aged 18-35 years with acute COVID-19. Specimen: PBMCs or T cells enriched from blood (not recorded which). The DNA for the CDR3 is TGCGCCAGCTCTCCTTCGGTACAAGAGACCCAGTACTTC. It translates to CASSPSVQETQYF.